This TCR beta chain was obtained from a study of T cell responses to AZD1222 COVID-19 vaccine. Sequencing used immunoSEQ multiplex PCR; TCRdb keeps in-frame clones, though not all of them. The data contain 130,000 to 150,000 clones, approximately 90% of them singletons. CDR1 and CDR2 from the germline V gene are SGDLS and YYNGEE. The V gene lost 4 bases and the J gene lost 3 bases, with 13 bases spanning the gap. There are 14 residues in the CDR3. This clone is a singleton in its sample. Its antigen remains unknown. Study observations and caveats: The donors showed a predominance of white British ancestry and of females, with possible underestimation of clonal diversity. Baseline serostatus was positive in only a handful of AZD1222 recipients.

The TCR originated in an adult in good health. The source material was peripheral blood, sampled on day 0 of AZD1222 vaccination. The rearrangement links TRBV9 to TRBJ1-1, with D possibly TRBD1 on 6 matching bases. The CDR3 sequence is CASSTTEGDTEAFF. The DNA for the CDR3 is TGTGCCAGCAGCACGACAGAGGGGGACACTGAAGCTTTCTTT.